Sequencing of this T cell receptor (beta chain) was carried out in a study of T-cell reconstitution after alpha-beta-depleted transplantation in children. General study results and limits: Several hundred rapidly expanded clones from non-depleted graft cells reportedly supplied alpha-beta T cells about two months post-transplant. Some patients showed high day-60 TCRbeta diversity, which derived from surviving recipient T cells and thymic progenitors. Diversity and T-cell counts at one year after transplant derived mostly from new T cells.

As it was prepared, the TCRbeta library received unique molecular identifiers. TCRdb independently ran MiXCR on the PCR reads; one entry per CDR3 protein. The repertoire includes around 700,000 distinct CDR3 sequences, 10% to 15% of them detected once, and around 0.8% sits in the top ten. This clonotype has a count of ten or more. Its antigen is currently unknown. This specimen consisted of PBMCs, obtained before TCRalphabeta/CD19-depleted stem cell transplant. This receptor was obtained from a girl aged 2 to 10 with congenital amegakaryocytic thrombocytopenia, due to receive a stem cell transplant.

The CDR3 protein is CASSHGRTYNEQFF. DNA for the CDR3: TGCGCCAGCAGCCATGGGAGGACTTACAATGAGCAGTTCTTC. The chain is built from TRBV4-1 and TRBJ2-1; TRBD2 is a possible D gene (6 bases). The CDR3 is 14 residues long. With 3 bases removed from V and 4 bases from J, the gap between germline ends came to 10 bases. CDR1 is MGHRA and CDR2 is YSYEKL in the germline V gene.